The 9 T cell receptor beta chains listed next were all sequenced from one sample in a study of blood T cell repertoires in COVID-19. TCRdb's copy holds only in-frame clones and misses some; the assay was immunoSEQ multiplex PCR. The sample gives about 210,000 clones, approximately 83% of which show up once; about 2.7% is in the top ten. Source material: peripheral blood. The receptor source for this set is a middle-aged woman with active or convalescent COVID-19.

The rearrangement joins TRBV10-3 to TRBJ2-3; the match to TRBD2 covers 9 bases. V was clipped by 11 bases and J by 2 bases; unmatched bases: 11. The germline CDR1 and CDR2 sequences are ENHRY and SYGVKD. CDR3 length: 15 amino acids. The CDR3 loop reads CASQGLAGNTDTQYF. Written as DNA, the CDR3 is TGTGCCTCCCAGGGGCTAGCGGGAAACACAGATACGCAGTATTTT.

The sample holds many counts of this clone. This chain joins TRBV6-5 and TRBJ1-1; 8 bases align to TRBD1. CDR1 is MNHEY, CDR2 SVGAGI, per germline. J lost 1 base, V lost 2 bases, and 0 bases had no gene match. CDR3 size: 14 residues. In DNA, the CDR3 is TGTGCCAGCAGTTACGGACAGGGGAACACTGAAGCTTTCTTT. It yields the protein CASSYGQGNTEAFF.

CDR3 nucleotide sequence: TGTGCCAGCAGCTTAGGGACAGGCAGCTCCTACGAGCAGTACTTC. This codes for CASSLGTGSSYEQYF. The chain has TRBV11-3 and TRBJ2-7; 7 positions agree with TRBD1. Germline V CDR1 and CDR2: SGHNT, YENEEA. The CDR3 totals 15 residues. J gave up 0 bases and V 1 base, and 3 bases lay outside the gene matches.

This sequence joins TRBV13 and TRBJ2-6, with 8 bases fitting TRBD1. With 5 bases clipped from V and 2 bases from J, the junction kept 5 bases outside the gene matches. There are 16 residues in the CDR3. Germline assignment: CDR1 PRHDT and CDR2 FYEKMQ (reference sequence). The chain's CDR3 is CASSPRTGTGANVLTF. CDR3 in DNA: TGTGCCAGCAGCCCGAGGACAGGGACTGGGGCCAACGTCCTGACTTTC.

This clone was seen a single time. The chain uses TRBV11-2 and TRBJ2-7; 8 bases line up with TRBD2. The CDR3 length is 16 residues. CDR1 is SGHAT and CDR2 is FQNNGV in the germline V gene. V lost 2 bases, J lost 2 bases, and 8 bases stayed unmatched. CDR3 protein: CASSLLSGAPTYEQYF. The CDR3 DNA is TGTGCCAGCAGCTTACTTAGCGGGGCACCAACCTACGAGCAGTACTTC.

V is TRBV7-2 and J is TRBJ1-4; possible D gene TRBD1, 6 bases. Trimming took 5 bases from V and 5 from J, leaving 15 bases between them. CDR3 size: 15 residues. Germline V gives CDR1 SGHTA, CDR2 FQGNSA. CDR3 sequence: CASSPLGGRNEKLFF. The DNA of the CDR3 is TGTGCCAGCAGCCCTTTAGGGGGAAGAAATGAAAAACTGTTTTTT.

A few counts support this clone. This sequence joins TRBV29-1 and TRBJ1-1; D perhaps matches TRBD1 (5 bases). V lost 5 bases and J lost 4, with 11 bases in between. Germline V gene sequence: CDR1 SQVTM, CDR2 ANQGSEA. The CDR3 has 12 residues. In DNA form, the CDR3 reads TGCAGCGTTAGGGCAGGGTTCACTGAAGCTTTCTTT. Translation gives CSVRAGFTEAFF.

This chain joins TRBV28 and TRBJ2-1; D is perhaps TRBD2 (5 bases). V was shortened by 1 base and J by 1 base, with 14 bases between the two germline ends. This CDR3 is 17 amino acids long. Germline assignment: CDR1 MDHEN and CDR2 SYDVKM. For the CDR3, the DNA is TGTGCCAGCAGTTTATACCTAGCCCGGATGTCCTACAATGAGCAGTTCTTC. This translates into CASSLYLARMSYNEQFF.

The V and J genes are TRBV28 and TRBJ1-5; 9 bases agree with TRBD1. Germline V gives CDR1 MDHEN, CDR2 SYDVKM. The ends lost 2 bases at V and 5 bases at J; junction bases unmatched: 4. The CDR3 is 15 amino acids. DNA of the CDR3: TGTGCCAGCAGTTTAACGGGACAGGGACATCAGCCCCAGCATTTT. It codes for CASSLTGQGHQPQHF.